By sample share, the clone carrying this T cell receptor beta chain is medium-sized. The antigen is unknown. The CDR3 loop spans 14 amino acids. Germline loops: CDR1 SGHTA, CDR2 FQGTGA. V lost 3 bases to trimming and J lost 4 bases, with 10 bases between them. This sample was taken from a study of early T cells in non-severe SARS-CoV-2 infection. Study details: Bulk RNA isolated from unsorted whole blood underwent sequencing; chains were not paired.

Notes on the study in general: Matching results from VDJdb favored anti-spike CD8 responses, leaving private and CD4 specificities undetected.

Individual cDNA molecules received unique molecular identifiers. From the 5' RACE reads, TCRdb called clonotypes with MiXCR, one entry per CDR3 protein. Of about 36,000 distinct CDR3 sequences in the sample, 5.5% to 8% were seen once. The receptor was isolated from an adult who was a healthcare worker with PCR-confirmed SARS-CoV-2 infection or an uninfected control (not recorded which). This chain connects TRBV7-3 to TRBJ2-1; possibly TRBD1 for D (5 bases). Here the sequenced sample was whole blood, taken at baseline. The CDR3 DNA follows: TGTGCCAGCAGCTTGGGGCTCGCTTACAATGAGCAGTTCTTC. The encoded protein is CASSLGLAYNEQFF. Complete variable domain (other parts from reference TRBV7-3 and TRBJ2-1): GAGVSQTPSNKVTEKGKYVELRCDPISGHTALYWYRQSLGQGPEFLIYFQGTGAADDSGLPNDRFFAVRPEGSVSTLKIQRTERGDSAVYLCASSLGLAYNEQFFGPGTRLTVL.